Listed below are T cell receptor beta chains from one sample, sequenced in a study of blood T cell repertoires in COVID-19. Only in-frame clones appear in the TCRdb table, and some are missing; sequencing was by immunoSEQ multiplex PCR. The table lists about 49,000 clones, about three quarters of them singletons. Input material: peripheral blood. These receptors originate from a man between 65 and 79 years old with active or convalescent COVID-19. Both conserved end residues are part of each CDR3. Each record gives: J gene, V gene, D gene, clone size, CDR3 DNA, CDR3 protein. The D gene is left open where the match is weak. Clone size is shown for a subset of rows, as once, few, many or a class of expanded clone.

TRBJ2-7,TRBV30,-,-,TGTGCCTGGAGTGAGTGGGGGGCTATGCAACTAGCGACCACCTACGAGCAGTACTTC,CAWSEWGAMQLATTYEQYF
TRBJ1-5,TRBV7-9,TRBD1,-,TGTGCCAGCAGCTCAGGGGGTCGGAATCAGCCCCAGCATTTT,CASSSGGRNQPQHF
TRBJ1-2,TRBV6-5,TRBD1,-,TGTGCCAGCAGTACCGGGACAGGGCCAAGTGGCTACACCTTC,CASSTGTGPSGYTF
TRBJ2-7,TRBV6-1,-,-,TGTGCCAGCAGTGTTAGAATCTACGAGCAGTACTTC,CASSVRIYEQYF
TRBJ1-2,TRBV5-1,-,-,TGCGCCAGCAGCTTGTCAGATGACTATGGCTACACCTTC,CASSLSDDYGYTF
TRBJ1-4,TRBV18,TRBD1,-,TGTGCCAGCTCACCTCAGACCGGGACAGTTATGGAAAAACTGTTTTTT,CASSPQTGTVMEKLFF
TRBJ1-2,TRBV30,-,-,TGTGCCTGGAGTGTATCTCGAGGGCCCTATGGCTACACCTTC,CAWSVSRGPYGYTF
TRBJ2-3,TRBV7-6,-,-,TGTGCCAGCAGCTTAGGTAGCAGGGTTACAGATACGCAGTATTTT,CASSLGSRVTDTQYF
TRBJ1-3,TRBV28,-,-,TGTGCCAGCAGGAAGGGTGGGCAAGGGAGAGGAAACACCATATATTTT,CASRKGGQGRGNTIYF
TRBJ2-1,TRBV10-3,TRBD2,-,TGTGCCATCGGGGGACTAGCGGGAGTGGGTGAGCAGTTCTTC,CAIGGLAGVGEQFF
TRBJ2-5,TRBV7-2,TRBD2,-,TGTGCCAGCAGCACCACGGGGACTAGGAAAGAGACCCAGTACTTC,CASSTTGTRKETQYF
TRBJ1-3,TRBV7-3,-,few,TGTGCCAGCAGCTTAACCCCGGGAGGAAACACCATATATTTT,CASSLTPGGNTIYF
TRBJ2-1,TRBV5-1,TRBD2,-,TGCGCCAGCAGCCGGACTAGCGGAACTCCTAGGAATGAGCAGTTCTTC,CASSRTSGTPRNEQFF
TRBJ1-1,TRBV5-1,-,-,TGCGCCAGCAGCTTGGCAGCGGGAACTGAAGCTTTCTTT,CASSLAAGTEAFF
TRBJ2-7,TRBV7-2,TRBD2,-,TGTGCCAGCAGTAATAGCGGGGCACCCTACGAGCAGTACTTC,CASSNSGAPYEQYF
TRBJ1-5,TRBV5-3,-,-,TGTGCCAGAAGCTCCCGTTGGGGCGACAGGCTTTCTCAGCCCCAGCATTTT,CARSSRWGDRLSQPQHF
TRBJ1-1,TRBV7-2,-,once,TGTGCCAGCAGCCCAGGGGTCGGTGGCACTGAAGCTTTCTTT,CASSPGVGGTEAFF